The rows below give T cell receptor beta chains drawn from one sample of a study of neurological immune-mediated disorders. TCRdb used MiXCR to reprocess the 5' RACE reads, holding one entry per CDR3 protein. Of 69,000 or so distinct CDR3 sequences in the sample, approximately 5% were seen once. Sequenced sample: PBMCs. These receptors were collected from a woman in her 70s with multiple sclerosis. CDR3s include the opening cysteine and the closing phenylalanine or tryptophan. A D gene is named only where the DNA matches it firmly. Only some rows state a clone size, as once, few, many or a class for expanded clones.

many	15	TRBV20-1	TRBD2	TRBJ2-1	CSARLLGGSTAEQFF	TGCAGTGCTAGGTTACTTGGCGGGAGTACGGCTGAGCAGTTCTTC
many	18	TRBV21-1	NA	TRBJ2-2	CASRTGTGKGNSTGELFF	TGTGCCAGCCGCACCGGGACAGGGAAGGGAAATTCCACCGGGGAGCTGTTTTTT
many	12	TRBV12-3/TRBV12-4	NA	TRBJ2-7	CATGRWGYEQYF	TGTGCCACAGGACGTTGGGGCTACGAGCAGTACTTC
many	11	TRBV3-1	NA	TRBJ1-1	CASSQDTEAFF	TGTGCCAGCAGCCAAGACACTGAAGCTTTCTTT
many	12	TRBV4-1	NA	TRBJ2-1	CASSQGDRKQFF	TGCGCCAGCAGTCAAGGGGATCGGAAGCAGTTCTTC
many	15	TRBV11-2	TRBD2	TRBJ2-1	CASSLAGLAPNEQFF	TGTGCCAGCAGCTTAGCGGGACTAGCGCCCAATGAGCAGTTCTTC
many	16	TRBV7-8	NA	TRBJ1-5	CASSLEGRGSNQPQHF	TGTGCCAGCAGCTTAGAGGGCAGGGGCAGCAATCAGCCCCAGCATTTT
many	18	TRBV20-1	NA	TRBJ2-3	CSATPWGSGSPSTDTQYF	TGCAGTGCTACCCCCTGGGGTAGCGGTTCCCCTAGCACAGATACGCAGTATTTT
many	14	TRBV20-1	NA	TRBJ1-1	CSAKETGPNTEAFF	TGCAGTGCTAAAGAGACAGGACCGAACACTGAAGCTTTCTTT
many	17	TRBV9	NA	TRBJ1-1	CASSVGGGGWVDTEAFF	TGTGCCAGCAGCGTAGGGGGCGGTGGCTGGGTGGACACTGAAGCTTTCTTT
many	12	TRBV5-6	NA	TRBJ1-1	CASSLSRLEAFF	TGTGCCAGCAGCTTGAGCAGGCTAGAGGCTTTCTTT
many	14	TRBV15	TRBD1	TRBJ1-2	CATSTEDRVHGYTF	TGTGCCACCAGCACAGAGGACAGGGTGCATGGCTACACCTTC
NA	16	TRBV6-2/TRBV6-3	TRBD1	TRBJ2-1	CANSFATGPPYNAQFF	TGTGCCAACAGTTTCGCGACAGGGCCCCCCTACAATGCGCAGTTCTTC
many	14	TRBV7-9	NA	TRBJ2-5	CASSLAGTQETQYF	TGTGCCAGCAGCTTAGCCGGGACCCAAGAGACCCAGTACTTC
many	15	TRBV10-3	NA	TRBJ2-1	CAISGPGGDYNEQFF	TGTGCCATCAGTGGCCCTGGCGGCGACTACAATGAGCAGTTCTTC
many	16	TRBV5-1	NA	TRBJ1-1	CASSLVGPSTPTEAFF	TGCGCCAGCAGCTTGGTCGGCCCCTCTACCCCCACTGAAGCTTTCTTT
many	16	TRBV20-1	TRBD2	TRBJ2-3	CSAYRTSASSTDTQYF	TGCAGTGCTTATCGCACTAGCGCTTCTAGCACAGATACGCAGTATTTT
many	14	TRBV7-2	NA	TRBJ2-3	CASSLQERTDTQYF	TGTGCCAGCAGTCTACAGGAGCGCACAGATACGCAGTATTTT
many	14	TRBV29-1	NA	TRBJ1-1	CSVARVGVNTEAFF	TGCAGCGTCGCAAGGGTTGGGGTGAACACTGAAGCTTTCTTT
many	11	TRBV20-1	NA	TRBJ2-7	CSARSTYEQYF	TGCAGTGCTAGAAGCACCTACGAGCAGTACTTC
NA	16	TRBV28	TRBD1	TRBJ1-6	CASSFSHGTVNSPLHF	TGTGCCAGCAGTTTTAGTCACGGGACAGTTAATTCACCCCTCCACTTT
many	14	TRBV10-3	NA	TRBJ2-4	CAISVGKEGNIQYF	TGTGCCATCAGTGTTGGGAAAGAGGGAAACATTCAGTACTTC
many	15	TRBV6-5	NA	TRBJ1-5	CASSPRPYSNQPQHF	TGTGCCAGCAGCCCTAGGCCTTATAGCAATCAGCCCCAGCATTTT
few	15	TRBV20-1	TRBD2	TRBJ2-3	CSAEKAGVATDTQYF	TGCAGTGCTGAGAAGGCGGGAGTCGCCACAGATACGCAGTATTTT
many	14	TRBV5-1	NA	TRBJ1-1	CASSLTEGNTEAFF	TGCGCCAGCAGCTTGACCGAAGGGAACACTGAAGCTTTCTTT
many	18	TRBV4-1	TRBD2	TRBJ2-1	CASSQGLAGGSSYNEQFF	TGCGCCAGCAGCCAGGGACTAGCGGGAGGGAGCTCCTACAATGAGCAGTTCTTC
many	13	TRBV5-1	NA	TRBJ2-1	CASTLLRDNEQFF	TGCGCCAGCACTCTCCTCCGGGACAATGAGCAGTTCTTC
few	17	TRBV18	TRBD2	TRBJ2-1	CASSHGLAGGPSNEQFF	TGTGCCAGCTCACACGGACTAGCGGGAGGGCCGAGCAATGAGCAGTTCTTC
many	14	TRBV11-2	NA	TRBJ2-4	CASSPPGAKNIQYF	TGTGCCAGCAGCCCTCCGGGGGCCAAAAACATTCAGTACTTC
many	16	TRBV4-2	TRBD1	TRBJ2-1	CASSQASGQGRIEQFF	TGTGCCAGCAGCCAAGCCTCGGGACAGGGGAGGATAGAGCAGTTCTTC
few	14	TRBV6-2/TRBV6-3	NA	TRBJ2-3	CASSPGLLGDTQYF	TGTGCCAGCAGCCCGGGACTGTTGGGAGATACGCAGTATTTT
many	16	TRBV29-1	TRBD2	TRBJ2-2	CSVRRGTTGGTGELFF	TGCAGCGTTCGACGGGGGACTACGGGGGGCACCGGGGAGCTGTTTTTT
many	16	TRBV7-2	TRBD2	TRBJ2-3	CASSRTGGTSSDTQYF	TGTGCCAGCAGCCGCACCGGTGGGACTAGCTCAGATACGCAGTATTTT
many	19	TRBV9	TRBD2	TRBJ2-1	CASSPTSGGSSSSYNEQFF	TGTGCCAGCAGCCCCACGTCAGGCGGGAGCTCCTCTTCCTACAATGAGCAGTTCTTC
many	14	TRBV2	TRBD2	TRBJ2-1	CASSDERGSDEQFF	TGTGCCAGCAGTGACGAGCGGGGGAGTGATGAGCAGTTCTTC
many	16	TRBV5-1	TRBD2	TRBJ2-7	CASSLDQAGVGDEQYF	TGCGCCAGCAGCTTGGACCAAGCGGGAGTCGGTGACGAGCAGTACTTC
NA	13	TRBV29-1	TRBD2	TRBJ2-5	CSVEISGSKTQYF	TGCAGCGTTGAAATTAGCGGGAGTAAGACCCAGTACTTC
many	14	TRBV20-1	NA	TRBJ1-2	CSARDPGVLRGYTF	TGCAGTGCTAGAGATCCCGGGGTTCTTCGCGGCTACACCTTC
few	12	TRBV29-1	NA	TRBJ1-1	CSVGTANTEAFF	TGCAGCGTTGGGACGGCCAACACTGAAGCTTTCTTT
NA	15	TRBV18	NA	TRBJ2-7	CASSPVGGSRDEQYF	TGTGCCAGCTCACCAGTCGGAGGGAGTCGCGACGAGCAGTACTTC
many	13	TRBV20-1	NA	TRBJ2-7	CSAPAPGAREQYF	TGCAGTGCCCCAGCCCCGGGGGCGCGGGAGCAGTACTTC
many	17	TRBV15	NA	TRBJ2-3	CATSRGAIGRKTDTQYF	TGTGCCACCAGCAGAGGGGCCATCGGGAGAAAGACAGATACGCAGTATTTT
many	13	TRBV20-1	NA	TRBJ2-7	CSAGRDHSYEQYF	TGCAGTGCTGGCCGGGACCACTCCTACGAGCAGTACTTC
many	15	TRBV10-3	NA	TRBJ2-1	CAISTSNGGGDEQFF	TGTGCCATCAGTACCTCAAACGGTGGGGGCGATGAGCAGTTCTTC
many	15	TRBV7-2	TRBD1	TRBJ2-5	CASSGQGASLETQYF	TGTGCCAGCAGCGGACAGGGGGCGAGTTTGGAGACCCAGTACTTC
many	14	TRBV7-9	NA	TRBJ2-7	CASSSPGHSYEQYF	TGTGCCAGCAGTTCCCCGGGCCATTCCTACGAGCAGTACTTC
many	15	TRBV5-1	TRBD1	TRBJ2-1	CASSSGQGKGNEQFF	TGCGCCAGCAGCTCTGGACAGGGGAAGGGAAATGAGCAGTTCTTC
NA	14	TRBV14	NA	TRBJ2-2	CASSQFLNTGELFF	TGTGCCAGCAGCCAATTCCTGAACACCGGGGAGCTGTTTTTT
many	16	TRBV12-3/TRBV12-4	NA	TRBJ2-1	CASSFGARSSYNEQFF	TGTGCCAGCAGTTTTGGGGCACGGAGCTCCTACAATGAGCAGTTCTTC
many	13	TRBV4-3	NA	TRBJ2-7	CASSQGIPYEQYF	TGCGCCAGCAGCCAAGGGATTCCCTACGAGCAGTACTTC
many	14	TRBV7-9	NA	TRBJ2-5	CASSLRDKGDEEYF	TGTGCCAGCAGCCTCCGGGACAAGGGGGATGAGGAGTACTTC
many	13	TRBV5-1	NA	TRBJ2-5	CASSIGLQETQYF	TGCGCCAGCAGCATTGGACTACAAGAGACCCAGTACTTC
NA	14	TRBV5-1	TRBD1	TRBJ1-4	CASSLQGTNEKLFF	TGCGCCAGCAGCTTACAGGGGACTAATGAAAAACTGTTTTTT
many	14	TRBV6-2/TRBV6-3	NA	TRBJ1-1	CASSPRARNTEAFF	TGTGCCAGCAGTCCAAGGGCCAGGAACACTGAAGCTTTCTTT
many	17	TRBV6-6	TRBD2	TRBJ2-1	CASSETSGRFYYNEQFF	TGTGCCAGCAGCGAGACTAGCGGGAGGTTCTACTACAATGAGCAGTTCTTC